These 12 T cell receptor beta chains came from one sample sequenced in a study of Ad26.COV2.S vaccination and SARS-CoV-2 variants. Using immunoSEQ multiplex PCR, the repertoire was profiled, and TCRdb retains in-frame clones only, with some absent. This sample has about 680,000 clones, with around 90% found just once. The sample's treatment: 19 received Ad26.COV2.S at low or high dose, single or two shots; five or six received placebo; per-sample allocation not given. Collection of the samples took place on day 63 after the first injection of vaccine or placebo. The sequences come from peripheral blood, collected in a trial of Ad26.COV2.S vaccine versus placebo. These receptor sequences come from a person aged 18-60 years who received the Ad26.COV2.S COVID-19 vaccine or a placebo.

V is TRBV6-5 and J is TRBJ2-2; D gene uncertain. The CDR3 is 14 amino acids. Germline V gene sequence: CDR1 MNHEY, CDR2 SVGAGI. Trimming cost V 2 bases and J 4 bases, with 8 bases left between them. The CDR3 DNA reads TGTGCCAGCAGTTACACGCCCGGCACCGGGGAGCTGTTTTTT. It specifies CASSYTPGTGELFF.

V is TRBV27 and J is TRBJ2-6, with D unresolved. CDR1 and CDR2 from the germline V gene are MNHEY and SMNVEV (reference sequence). Trimming shortened V by 6 bases and J by 4 bases, and 10 bases separated the two germline ends. The CDR3 length is 14 residues. CDR3 nucleotides: TGTGCCAGCAGCCCGATAACCGGGGCCAACGTCCTGACTTTC. Amino acid sequence: CASSPITGANVLTF. The full variable domain, rest sourced from reference TRBV27 and TRBJ2-6, is EAQVTQNPRYLITVTGKKLTVTCSQNMNHEYMSWYRQDPGLGLRQIYYSMNVEVTDKGDVPEGYKVSRKEKRNFPLILESPSPNQTSLYFCASSPITGANVLTFGAGSRLTVL.

V and J are TRBV5-4 and TRBJ2-7; 10 nucleotides match TRBD1. The CDR3 is made up of 13 amino acids. From germline, CDR1 is SGHNT and CDR2 YYREEE (reference sequence). Unmatched junction bases numbered 1, after V lost 2 bases and J lost 5 bases. The CDR3 spells CASSLGTGDEQYF. The CDR3 nucleotides read TGTGCCAGCAGCTTAGGGACAGGGGACGAGCAGTACTTC.

The chain employs TRBV13 and TRBJ1-1, with 10 positions matching TRBD1. This CDR3 has 17 amino acids. Germline values: CDR1 PRHDT, CDR2 FYEKMQ (reference sequence). With V trimmed by 4 bases and J by 0 bases, 8 bases remained unmatched. The CDR3 nucleotides are TGTGCCAGCAGCTCGGGGACAGGGGCGATATTGAACACTGAAGCTTTCTTT. Its translation: CASSSGTGAILNTEAFF.

The CDR3 here is CASSWPGRNYGYTF. Written as DNA, the CDR3 is TGTGCCAGCAGCTGGCCGGGACGGAACTATGGCTACACCTTC. The chain employs TRBV5-6 and TRBJ1-2; TRBD1 is a possible D gene (5 bases). The CDR3 length is 14 residues. V lost 3 bases, J lost 2 bases, and 11 bases lay in between. Per the germline V gene, CDR1 is SGHDT and CDR2 is YYEEEE.

The chain has TRBV24-1 and TRBJ2-2, with 9 positions matching TRBD2. Germline CDR1 KGHDR, CDR2 SFDVKD. The V and J ends lost 9 bases and 6 bases, in that order; junction bases with no gene match: 4. This CDR3 has 13 amino acids. The CDR3 DNA sequence: TGTGCCACCGGTGCGGGGGGGGCCGGGGAGCTGTTTTTT. Translating gives CATGAGGAGELFF.

The genes are TRBV5-8 and TRBJ1-4, with D possibly matching TRBD1 (6 bases). The CDR3 is 15 amino acids. Germline V gives CDR1 SGHTS, CDR2 YDEGEE. The V gene lost 4 bases and the J gene lost 7 bases, with 17 bases spanning the gap. The CDR3 is CASSTRGGGREKLFF. The CDR3 nucleotides read TGTGCCAGCAGCACTCGCGGGGGCGGGCGTGAAAAACTGTTTTTT.

This chain uses TRBV19 with TRBJ2-7; D is unclear. The CDR3 loop spans 13 amino acids. With 6 bases removed from V and 2 bases from J, the gap between germline ends came to 11 bases. Germline V gene sequence: CDR1 LNHDA, CDR2 SQIVND (reference sequence). Here the CDR3 reads CASRGSATYEQYF. Written as DNA, the CDR3 is TGTGCCAGTAGGGGATCAGCAACCTACGAGCAGTACTTC.

The chain uses TRBV7-2 and TRBJ1-1; the match to TRBD1 covers 10 bases. With 2 bases clipped from V and 3 bases from J, the junction kept 3 bases outside the gene matches. The germline V gene encodes CDR1 SGHTA and CDR2 FQGNSA. The CDR3 sequence is 15 residues long. The CDR3 DNA sequence: TGTGCCAGCAGCTTAACGGGACAGGGGTACACTGAAGCTTTCTTT. Its protein is CASSLTGQGYTEAFF. Full variable domain (remainder filled in from reference TRBV7-2 and TRBJ1-1): GAGVSQSPSNKVTEKGKDVELRCDPISGHTALYWYRQSLGQGLEFLIYFQGNSAPDKSGLPSDRFSAERTGGSVSTLTIQRTQQEDSAVYLCASSLTGQGYTEAFFGQGTRLTVV.

The chain links TRBV6-5 to TRBJ2-4, with D perhaps matching TRBD1 or TRBD2 (5 bases each). The ends were cut back, 6 bases at V and 16 bases at J, with 22 bases in the middle. This CDR3 is built from 13 residues. CDR1 MNHEY and CDR2 SVGAGI come from the germline V gene. Here the CDR3 DNA reads TGTGCCAGCAGCCCACGTCGGGACGGCGAGCCCTACTTC. This gives the protein CASSPRRDGEPYF.

This chain uses TRBV23-1 with TRBJ2-7; D is ambiguous. TRBV23-1 has ORF status, its function being uncertain. The CDR3 spans 10 residues. V lost 6 bases and J lost 3, with 3 bases in between. CDR3 nucleotides: TGCGCCAGCAGGGGCTACGAGCAGTACTTC. Encoded protein: CASRGYEQYF.

On this clone itself: The junction and the germline gene differ at one end; a read error may be behind it. The rearrangement links TRBV5-6 to TRBJ2-1; tentatively, D is TRBD1 (8 bases). CDR3 length: 14 amino acids. Germline V gene data show CDR1 as SGHDT and CDR2 as YYEEEE. The CDR3 nucleotides read TGTGCCAGCAGTTACGGGACAGGTCAGATCGGGGGGCTCTTC. Residues: CASSYGTGQIGGLF.